These 10 T cell receptor beta chains were sequenced from one sample in a study of shared clonotypes between healthy human individuals. Cells designated naive CD8 were CD45RO-negative and were positively selected for CCR7, with terminally differentiated effector memory CD45RA+ cells excluded. Profiling relied on immunoSEQ multiplex PCR, and the TCRdb table lists in-frame clones only, not all of them. The sample includes about 1,900,000 clones, about 95% of them seen just once. The sequenced sample consisted of naive CD8+ T cells sorted from blood. These receptor sequences come from a man aged 18 to 30 in good health.

This rearrangement joins TRBV27 to TRBJ2-5; TRBD2 matches at 9 bases. V lost 2 bases, J lost 5 bases, and 6 bases stayed unmatched. The CDR3 is made up of 15 amino acids. CDR1 and CDR2 from the germline V gene are MNHEY and SMNVEV (reference sequence). The DNA of the CDR3 is TGTGCCAGCAGTTTACTGCGGGGGGGCTTCGAGACCCAGTACTTC. Translated: CASSLLRGGFETQYF.

The chain is built from TRBV29-1 and TRBJ2-7, with D perhaps given as TRBD1 or TRBD2 (6 bases each). V was clipped by 3 bases and J by 2 bases, with 11 bases between them. The CDR3 loop spans 13 amino acids. The V gene's germline CDR1 is SQVTM and CDR2 ANQGSEA. For the CDR3, the DNA is TGCAGCGTTGAGGGGGGCCAAGCCTACGAGCAGTACTTC. This encodes CSVEGGQAYEQYF.

The V gene is TRBV29-1, the J gene TRBJ1-2; 10 bases agree with TRBD1. Trimming removed 0 bases from V and 2 bases from J; junction bases left unmatched: 9. This CDR3 is 17 amino acids long. Germline V CDR1 and CDR2: SQVTM, ANQGSEA. The CDR3 reads CSVEDRKGQGRNYGYTF. CDR3 DNA: TGCAGCGTTGAAGACCGAAAGGGACAGGGGCGGAACTATGGCTACACCTTC. Full variable domain (remainder filled in from reference TRBV29-1 and TRBJ1-2): SAVISQKPSRDICQRGTSLTIQCQVDSQVTMMFWYRQQPGQSLTLIATANQGSEATYESGFVIDKFPISRPNLTFSTLTVSNMSPEDSSIYLCSVEDRKGQGRNYGYTFGSGTRLTVV.

The table lists this clone with a count of one. The CDR3 region has the DNA TGTGCCATCAGTGACACCGGGACAGAGGTGGTGTATGGCTACACCTTC. Its translation is CAISDTGTEVVYGYTF. The chain carries TRBV10-3 and TRBJ1-2; 7 nucleotides line up with TRBD1. The V and J ends lost 3 bases and 5 bases, in that order; junction bases with no gene match: 12. The CDR3 is made up of 16 amino acids. Per the germline V gene, CDR1 is ENHRY and CDR2 is SYGVKD.

This chain joins TRBV29-1 and TRBJ1-2, with 9 bases that match TRBD1. CDR1 is SQVTM and CDR2 is ANQGSEA in the germline V gene. V was pared by 3 bases and J by 2 bases, with 7 bases of the junction left unmatched. CDR3 length: 15 amino acids. The CDR3: CSVEERTGVNYGYTF. The CDR3, as DNA: TGCAGCGTTGAGGAGCGGACAGGGGTCAACTATGGCTACACCTTC.

This chain links TRBV15 with TRBJ1-5, with D maybe TRBD1 (6 bases). V lost 0 bases and J lost 0, with 15 bases in between. This CDR3 comprises 18 residues. From germline, CDR1 is LNHNV and CDR2 YYDKDF (reference sequence). The CDR3 sequence is CATSRDQGQRYSNQPQHF. The CDR3 DNA sequence: TGTGCCACCAGCAGAGATCAGGGGCAGCGATATAGCAATCAGCCCCAGCATTTT. The full variable domain, its missing parts supplied by reference TRBV15 and TRBJ1-5, is DAMVIQNPRYQVTQFGKPVTLSCSQTLNHNVMYWYQQKSSQAPKLLFHYYDKDFNNEADTPDNFQSRRPNTSFCFLDIRSPGLGDTAMYLCATSRDQGQRYSNQPQHFGDGTRLSIL.

The gene calls are TRBV21-1 and TRBJ1-2. TRBV21-1 corresponds to a pseudogene. This CDR3 has 16 residues. DNA for the CDR3: TGTGCCAGCAGCAAAAATCGGGGGGCAAGTGACTATGGCTACACCTTC. It translates to CASSKNRGASDYGYTF.

This clone was detected once. This sequence joins TRBV6-6 and TRBJ1-4, with 9 bases fitting TRBD1. CDR1 is MNHNY and CDR2 is SVGAGI in the germline V gene (reference sequence). The CDR3 length is 14 residues. J gave up 5 bases and V 5 bases, and 3 bases lay outside the gene matches. CDR3 coding DNA: TGTGCCAGCAGTGCCGGGACAGGGAATGAAAAACTGTTTTTT. Its protein is CASSAGTGNEKLFF.

In its sample, this clone was seen once. The chain employs TRBV6-5 and TRBJ2-5; 10 positions agree with TRBD2. The CDR3 is 15 residues long. In germline, CDR1 is MNHEY, CDR2 SVGAGI. Trimming took 4 bases from V and 4 from J; bases not matched to a gene: 6. The CDR3 DNA is TGTGCCAGCAGTTCAGCGGGGGGGCGTTTAGAGACCCAGTACTTC. Amino acids: CASSSAGGRLETQYF.

CDR3 amino acids: CASSMTGGAAFF. CDR3 coding DNA: TGCGCCAGCAGCATGACAGGGGGGGCGGCTTTCTTT. The chain links TRBV4-3 to TRBJ1-1; the match to TRBD1 covers 9 bases. Trimming at V came to 5 bases and at J to 11 bases, leaving 6 bases not matched to a gene. CDR3 size: 12 residues. Germline CDR1 and CDR2: LGHNA and YSLEER.